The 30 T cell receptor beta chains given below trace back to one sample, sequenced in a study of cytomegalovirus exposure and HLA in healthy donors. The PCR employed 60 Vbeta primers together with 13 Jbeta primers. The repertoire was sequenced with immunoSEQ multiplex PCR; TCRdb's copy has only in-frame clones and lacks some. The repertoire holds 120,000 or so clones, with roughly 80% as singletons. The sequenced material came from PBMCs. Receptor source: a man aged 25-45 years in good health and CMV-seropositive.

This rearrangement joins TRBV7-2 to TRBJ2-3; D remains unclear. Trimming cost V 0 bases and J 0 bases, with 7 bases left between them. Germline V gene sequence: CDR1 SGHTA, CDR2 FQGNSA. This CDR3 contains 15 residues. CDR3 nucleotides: TGTGCCAGCAGCTTAGCGTGGCGGAGCACAGATACGCAGTATTTT. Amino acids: CASSLAWRSTDTQYF.

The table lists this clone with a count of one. Written as DNA, the CDR3 is TGTGCCAGCAGCTTGCGGCGGGTTTCCTACGAGCAGTACTTC. Amino acids: CASSLRRVSYEQYF. The chain is built from TRBV5-5 and TRBJ2-7, with a weak D call TRBD2 (5 bases). V gave up 1 base and J gave up 1 base, with 9 bases separating them. The CDR3 length is 14 residues. The V gene's germline CDR1 is SGHKS and CDR2 YYEKEE (reference sequence).

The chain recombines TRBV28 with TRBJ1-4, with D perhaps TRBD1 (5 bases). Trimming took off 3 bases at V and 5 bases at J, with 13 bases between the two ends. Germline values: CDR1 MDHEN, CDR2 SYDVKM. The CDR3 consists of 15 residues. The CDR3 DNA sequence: TGTGCCAGCAGTTTGGGGGGGTCTTCGAATGAAAAACTGTTTTTT. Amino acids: CASSLGGSSNEKLFF.

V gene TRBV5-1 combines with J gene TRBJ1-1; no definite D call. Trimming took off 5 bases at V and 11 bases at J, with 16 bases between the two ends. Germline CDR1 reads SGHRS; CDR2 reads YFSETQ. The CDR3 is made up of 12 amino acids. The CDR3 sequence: CASSSGGWEAFF. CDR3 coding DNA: TGCGCCAGCAGTTCGGGCGGGTGGGAGGCTTTCTTT. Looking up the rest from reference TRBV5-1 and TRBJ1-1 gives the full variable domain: KAGVTQTPRYLIKTRGQQVTLSCSPISGHRSVSWYQQTPGQGLQFLFEYFSETQRNKGNFPGRFSGRQFSNSRSEMNVSTLELGDSALYLCASSSGGWEAFFGQGTRLTVV.

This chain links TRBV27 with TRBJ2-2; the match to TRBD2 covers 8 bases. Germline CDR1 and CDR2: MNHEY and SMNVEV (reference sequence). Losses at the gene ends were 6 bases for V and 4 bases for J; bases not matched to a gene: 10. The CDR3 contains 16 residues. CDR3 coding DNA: TGTGCCAGCAGATGGGCCGGGAGGGCGGGCACCGGGGAGCTGTTTTTT. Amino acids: CASRWAGRAGTGELFF.

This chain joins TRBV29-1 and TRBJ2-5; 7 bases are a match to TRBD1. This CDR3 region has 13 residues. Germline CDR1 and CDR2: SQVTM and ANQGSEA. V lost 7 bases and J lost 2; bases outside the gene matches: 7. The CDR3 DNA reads TGCAGCGCCATGGACAGGCTACAAGAGACCCAGTACTTC. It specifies CSAMDRLQETQYF.

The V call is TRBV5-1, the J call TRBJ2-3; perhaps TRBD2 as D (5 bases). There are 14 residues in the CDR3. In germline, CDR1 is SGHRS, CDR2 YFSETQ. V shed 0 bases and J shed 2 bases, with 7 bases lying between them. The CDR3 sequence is CASSLGRNTDTQYF. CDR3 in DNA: TGCGCCAGCAGCTTGGGGAGGAACACAGATACGCAGTATTTT.

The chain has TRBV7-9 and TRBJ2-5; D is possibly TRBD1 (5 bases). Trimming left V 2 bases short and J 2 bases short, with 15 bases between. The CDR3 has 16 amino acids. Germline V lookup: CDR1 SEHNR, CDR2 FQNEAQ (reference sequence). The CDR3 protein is CASSLRFGAGQETQYF. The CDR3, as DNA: TGTGCCAGCAGCTTACGTTTCGGAGCAGGGCAAGAGACCCAGTACTTC.

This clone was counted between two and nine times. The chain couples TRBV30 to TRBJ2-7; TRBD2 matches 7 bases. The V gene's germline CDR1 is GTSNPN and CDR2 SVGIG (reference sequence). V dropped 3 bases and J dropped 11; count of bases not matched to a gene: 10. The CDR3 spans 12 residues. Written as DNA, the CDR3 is TGTGCCTGGAGAGTTCCGGGGGGTGGCGAGTACTTC. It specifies CAWRVPGGGEYF.

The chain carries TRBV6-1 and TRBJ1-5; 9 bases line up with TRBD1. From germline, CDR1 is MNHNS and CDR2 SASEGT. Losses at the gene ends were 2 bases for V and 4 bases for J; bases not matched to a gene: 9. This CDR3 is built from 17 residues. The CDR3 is CASSEWGRDRVNQPQHF. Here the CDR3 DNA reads TGTGCCAGCAGTGAATGGGGTCGGGACAGGGTGAATCAGCCCCAGCATTTT.

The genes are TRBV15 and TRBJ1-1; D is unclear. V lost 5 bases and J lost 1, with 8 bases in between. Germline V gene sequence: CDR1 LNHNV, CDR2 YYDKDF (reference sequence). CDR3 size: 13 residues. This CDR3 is CATSLIGNTEAFF. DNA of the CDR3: TGTGCCACCAGCCTAATCGGGAACACTGAAGCTTTCTTT. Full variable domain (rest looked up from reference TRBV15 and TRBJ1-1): DAMVIQNPRYQVTQFGKPVTLSCSQTLNHNVMYWYQQKSSQAPKLLFHYYDKDFNNEADTPDNFQSRRPNTSFCFLDIRSPGLGDTAMYLCATSLIGNTEAFFGQGTRLTVV.

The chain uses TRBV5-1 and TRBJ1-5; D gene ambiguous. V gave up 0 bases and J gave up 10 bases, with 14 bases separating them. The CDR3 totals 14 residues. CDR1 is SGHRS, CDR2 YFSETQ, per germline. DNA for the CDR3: TGCGCCAGCAGCTTGGAAGGAGTGGCGGGACCCCAGCATTTT. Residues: CASSLEGVAGPQHF.

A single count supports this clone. For the CDR3, the DNA is TGTGCCAGCAGTTACTCCCGGCGGGAAAGCACTGAAGCTTTCTTT. Translated: CASSYSRRESTEAFF. This chain uses TRBV6-6 with TRBJ1-1; no definite D call. The CDR3 covers 15 residues. V dropped 0 bases and J dropped 4 bases, with 12 bases sitting between them. Germline-derived CDR1 and CDR2 are MNHNY and SVGAGI (reference sequence).

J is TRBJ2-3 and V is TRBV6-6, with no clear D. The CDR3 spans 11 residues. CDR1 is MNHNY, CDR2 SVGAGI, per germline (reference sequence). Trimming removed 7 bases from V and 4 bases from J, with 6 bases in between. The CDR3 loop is CASTRADTQYF. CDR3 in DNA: TGTGCCAGCACACGAGCAGATACGCAGTATTTT.

The CDR3 region has the DNA TGTGCCAGCGCCCCATTACAGGTCCTGAACACTGAAGCTTTCTTT. Translating it yields CASAPLQVLNTEAFF. The chain recombines TRBV2 with TRBJ1-1; tentative D call: TRBD1 (5 bases). Germline V gene lookup returns CDR1 SNHLY and CDR2 FYNNEI. The CDR3 is made up of 15 amino acids. V dropped 8 bases and J dropped 0 bases, with 16 bases sitting between them.

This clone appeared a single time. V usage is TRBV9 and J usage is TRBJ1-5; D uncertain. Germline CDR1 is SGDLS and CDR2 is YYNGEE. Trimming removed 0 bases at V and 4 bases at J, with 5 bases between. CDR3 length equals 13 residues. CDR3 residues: CASSVDANQPQHF. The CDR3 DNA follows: TGTGCCAGCAGCGTAGACGCGAATCAGCCCCAGCATTTT. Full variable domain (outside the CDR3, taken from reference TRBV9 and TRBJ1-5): DSGVTQTPKHLITATGQRVTLRCSPRSGDLSVYWYQQSLDQGLQFLIQYYNGEERAKGNILERFSAQQFPDLHSELNLSSLELGDSALYFCASSVDANQPQHFGDGTRLSIL.

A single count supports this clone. For the CDR3, the DNA is TGTGCCAGCAGCCCGGGGAGACGGGGAGGGACTGAAGCTTTCTTT. This sequence encodes CASSPGRRGGTEAFF. The gene calls are TRBV9 and TRBJ1-1; no definite D call. Germline V gene lookup returns CDR1 SGDLS and CDR2 YYNGEE. The V gene lost 4 bases and the J gene lost 5 bases, with 18 bases spanning the gap. The length of the CDR3 is 15 residues.

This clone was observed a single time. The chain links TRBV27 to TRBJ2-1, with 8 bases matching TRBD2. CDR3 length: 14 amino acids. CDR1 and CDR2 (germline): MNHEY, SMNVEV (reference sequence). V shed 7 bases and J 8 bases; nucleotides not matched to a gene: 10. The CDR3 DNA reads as TGTGCCAGCAAAGAAGCGGGAGTATCCGATGAGCAGTTCTTC. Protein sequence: CASKEAGVSDEQFF.

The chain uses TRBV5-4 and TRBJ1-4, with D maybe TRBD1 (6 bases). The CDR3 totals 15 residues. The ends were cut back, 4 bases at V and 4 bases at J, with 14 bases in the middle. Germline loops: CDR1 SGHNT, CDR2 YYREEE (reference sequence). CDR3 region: CASSVRGQYNEKLFF. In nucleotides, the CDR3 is TGTGCCAGCAGCGTCAGGGGACAATATAATGAAAAACTGTTTTTT.

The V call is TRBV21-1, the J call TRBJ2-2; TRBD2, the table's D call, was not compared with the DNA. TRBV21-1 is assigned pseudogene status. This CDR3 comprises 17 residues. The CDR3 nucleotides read TGTGCCAGCGAAGGGACTAGCGGAAACCTAAACACCGGGGAGCTGTTTTTT. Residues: CASEGTSGNLNTGELFF.

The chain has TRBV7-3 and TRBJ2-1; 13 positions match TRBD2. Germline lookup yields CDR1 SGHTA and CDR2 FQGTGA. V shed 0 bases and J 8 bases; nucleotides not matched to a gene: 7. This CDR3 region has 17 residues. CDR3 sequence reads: CASSLTLTSGRLDEQFF. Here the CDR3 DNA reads TGTGCCAGCAGCTTAACCCTGACTAGCGGGAGGCTCGATGAGCAGTTCTTC.

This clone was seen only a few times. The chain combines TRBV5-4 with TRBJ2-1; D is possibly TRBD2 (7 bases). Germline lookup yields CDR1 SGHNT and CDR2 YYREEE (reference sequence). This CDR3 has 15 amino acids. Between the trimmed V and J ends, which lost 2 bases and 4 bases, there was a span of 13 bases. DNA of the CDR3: TGTGCCAGCAGCTTCGGGGGGCAAAGGTACAATGAGCAGTTCTTC. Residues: CASSFGGQRYNEQFF.

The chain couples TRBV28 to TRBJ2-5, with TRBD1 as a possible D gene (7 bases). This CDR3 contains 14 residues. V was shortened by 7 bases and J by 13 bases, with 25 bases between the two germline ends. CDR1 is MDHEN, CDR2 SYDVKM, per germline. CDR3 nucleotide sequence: TGTGCCAGCACCAAGGAGGGGGCGGTTGGGTTTTCGTACTTC. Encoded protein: CASTKEGAVGFSYF.

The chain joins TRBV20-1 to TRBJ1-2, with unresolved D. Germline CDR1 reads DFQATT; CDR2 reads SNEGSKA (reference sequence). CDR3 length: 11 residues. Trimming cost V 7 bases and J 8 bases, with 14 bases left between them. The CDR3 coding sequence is TGCAGTGTCGTAGCCACGGGGGGCTACACCTTC. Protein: CSVVATGGYTF.

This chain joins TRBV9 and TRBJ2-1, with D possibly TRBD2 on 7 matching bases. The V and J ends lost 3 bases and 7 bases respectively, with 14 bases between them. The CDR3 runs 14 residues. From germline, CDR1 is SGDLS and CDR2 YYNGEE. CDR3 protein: CASSALRGANEQFF. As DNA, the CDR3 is TGTGCCAGCAGCGCATTACGGGGGGCAAATGAGCAGTTCTTC.

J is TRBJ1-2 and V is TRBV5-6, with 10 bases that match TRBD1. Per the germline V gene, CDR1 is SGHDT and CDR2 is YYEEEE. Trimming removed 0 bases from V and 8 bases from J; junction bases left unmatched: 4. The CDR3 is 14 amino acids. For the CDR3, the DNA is TGTGCCAGCAGCTTGGGAGGACAGGGGGAAGGCTACACCTTC. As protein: CASSLGGQGEGYTF. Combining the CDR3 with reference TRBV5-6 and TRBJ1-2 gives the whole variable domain DAGVTQSPTHLIKTRGQQVTLRCSPKSGHDTVSWYQQALGQGPQFIFQYYEEEERQRGNFPDRFSGHQFPNYSSELNVNALLLGDSALYLCASSLGGQGEGYTFGSGTRLTVV.

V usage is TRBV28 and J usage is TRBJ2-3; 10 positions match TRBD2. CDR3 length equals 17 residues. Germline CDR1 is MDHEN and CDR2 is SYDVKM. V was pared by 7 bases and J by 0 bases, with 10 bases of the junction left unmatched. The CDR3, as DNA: TGTGCCAGCAATCGCCTAGCGGGAGTGACTAGCACAGATACGCAGTATTTT. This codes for CASNRLAGVTSTDTQYF.

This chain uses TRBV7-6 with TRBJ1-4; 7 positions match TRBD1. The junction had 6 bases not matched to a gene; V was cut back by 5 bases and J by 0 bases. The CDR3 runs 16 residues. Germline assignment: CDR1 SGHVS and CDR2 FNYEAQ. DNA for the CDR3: TGTGCCAGCAGCGTACAGGGGACCCCAACTAATGAAAAACTGTTTTTT. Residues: CASSVQGTPTNEKLFF. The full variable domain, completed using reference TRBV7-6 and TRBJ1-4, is GAGVSQSPRYKVTKRGQDVALRCDPISGHVSLYWYRQALGQGPEFLTYFNYEAQQDKSGLPNDRFSAERPEGSISTLTIQRTEQRDSAMYRCASSVQGTPTNEKLFFGSGTQLSVL.

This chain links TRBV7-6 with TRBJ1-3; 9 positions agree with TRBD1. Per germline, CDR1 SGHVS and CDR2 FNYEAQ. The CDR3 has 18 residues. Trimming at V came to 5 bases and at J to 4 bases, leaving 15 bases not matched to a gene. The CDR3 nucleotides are TGTGCCAGCAGCCCACAGGGGACAGGGACTTCCTTCGGAAACACCATATATTTT. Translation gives CASSPQGTGTSFGNTIYF.

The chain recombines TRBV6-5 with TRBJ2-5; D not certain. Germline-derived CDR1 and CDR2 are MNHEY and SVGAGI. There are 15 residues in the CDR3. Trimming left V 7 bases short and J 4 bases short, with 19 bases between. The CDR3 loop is CASIIREHAPETQYF. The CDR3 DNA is TGTGCCAGCATCATAAGAGAGCACGCCCCAGAGACCCAGTACTTC.